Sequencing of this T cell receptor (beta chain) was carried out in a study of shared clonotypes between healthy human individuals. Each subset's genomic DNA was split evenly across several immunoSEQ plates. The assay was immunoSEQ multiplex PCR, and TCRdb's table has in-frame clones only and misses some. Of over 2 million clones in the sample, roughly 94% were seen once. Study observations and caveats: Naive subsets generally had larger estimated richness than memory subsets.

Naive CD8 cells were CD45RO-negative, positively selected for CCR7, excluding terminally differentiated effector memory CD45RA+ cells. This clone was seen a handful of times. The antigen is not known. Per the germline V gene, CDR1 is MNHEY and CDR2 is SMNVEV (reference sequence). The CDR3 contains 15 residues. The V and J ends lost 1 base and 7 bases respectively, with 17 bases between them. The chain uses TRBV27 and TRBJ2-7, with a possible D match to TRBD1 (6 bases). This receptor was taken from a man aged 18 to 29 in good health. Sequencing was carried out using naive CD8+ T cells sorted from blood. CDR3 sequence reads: CASSLLGATSQEQYF. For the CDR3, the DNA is TGTGCCAGCAGTTTATTGGGGGCCACCAGTCAGGAGCAGTACTTC.